This TCR beta chain was sequenced in a study of T-cell reconstitution after alpha-beta-depleted transplantation in children. The V and J ends lost 3 bases and 2 bases respectively, with 11 bases between them. The CDR3 consists of 14 residues. Germline values: CDR1 SGHTA, CDR2 FQGNSA. Preparing the TCRbeta library involved the use of unique molecular identifiers. TCRdb re-derived calls from the PCR reads in MiXCR, one entry per CDR3 protein. The sample includes 200,000 to 250,000 distinct CDR3 sequences, under 9.5% seen only once; the top ten take around 6.2%. This rearrangement joins TRBV7-2 to TRBJ2-7; D tentatively fits TRBD1 or TRBD2 (5 bases each). This TCR was recovered from a human donor who donated a stem cell graft to a child with acute lymphoblastic leukemia. The sequences come from PBMCs from the stem cell graft donor, collected from the stem cell graft. CDR3: CASSLGVITYEQYF. The DNA of the CDR3 is TGTGCCAGCAGCTTGGGGGTGATTACCTACGAGCAGTACTTC.